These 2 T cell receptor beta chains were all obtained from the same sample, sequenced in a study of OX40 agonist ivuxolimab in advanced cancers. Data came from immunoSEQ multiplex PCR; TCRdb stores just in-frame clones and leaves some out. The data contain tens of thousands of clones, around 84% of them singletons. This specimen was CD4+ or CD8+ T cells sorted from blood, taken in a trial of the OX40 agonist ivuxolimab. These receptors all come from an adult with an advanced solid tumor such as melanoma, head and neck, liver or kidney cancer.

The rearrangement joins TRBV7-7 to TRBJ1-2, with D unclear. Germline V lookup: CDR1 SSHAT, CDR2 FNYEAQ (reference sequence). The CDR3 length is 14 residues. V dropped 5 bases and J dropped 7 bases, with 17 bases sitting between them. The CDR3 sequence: CASSPLVLGGGYTF. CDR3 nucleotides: TGTGCCAGCAGCCCCTTAGTCCTAGGAGGTGGCTACACCTTC.

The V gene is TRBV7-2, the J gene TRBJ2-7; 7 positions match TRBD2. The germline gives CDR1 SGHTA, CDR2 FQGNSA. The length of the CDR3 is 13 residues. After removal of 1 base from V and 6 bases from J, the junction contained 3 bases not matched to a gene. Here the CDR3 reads CASSLVSGGEQYF. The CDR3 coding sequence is TGTGCCAGCAGCTTAGTTTCGGGGGGCGAGCAGTACTTC.